This section outlines one T cell receptor beta chain sequence together with its context. These data are taken from a study of preoperative IRX-2 immunotherapy in early breast cancer. The CDR3 length is 15 residues. The V end was cut by 4 bases, the J end by 3 bases, with 17 bases between. Germline CDR1 reads SGHRS; CDR2 reads YFSETQ. Produced via immunoSEQ multiplex PCR; TCRdb's table is partial and in-frame only. There are some 19,000 clones in the sample; about 82% occur only once, and approximately 1.2% lies in the top ten. The treatment here: preoperative locoregional IRX-2 cytokine immunotherapy.

Sequenced material: lymph node tissue, taken after IRX-2 immunotherapy. The origin of this receptor is a human donor with breast cancer. The rearrangement links TRBV5-1 to TRBJ2-7; D possibly uses TRBD1 or TRBD2 (5 bases each). Here the CDR3 reads CASSQAPGTFYEQYF. The CDR3 DNA sequence: TGCGCCAGCAGCCAAGCTCCGGGGACGTTCTACGAGCAGTACTTC. Variable domain in full (rest from reference TRBV5-1 and TRBJ2-7): KAGVTQTPRYLIKTRGQQVTLSCSPISGHRSVSWYQQTPGQGLQFLFEYFSETQRNKGNFPGRFSGRQFSNSRSEMNVSTLELGDSALYLCASSQAPGTFYEQYFGPGTRLTVT.